Listed below are T cell receptor beta chains from one sample, sequenced in a study of T cell responses to AZD1222 COVID-19 vaccine. Some clones are missing from TCRdb's copy, which holds only in-frame ones; the method was immunoSEQ multiplex PCR. The sample gives 120,000 or so clones, about 90% of which show up once; 14% is in the top ten. Material: peripheral blood, obtained on day 0 of AZD1222 vaccination. These receptors were taken from an adult in good health. The CDR3 runs from the conserved cysteine through the conserved F or W.

v_call	j_call	cdr3_aa
TRBV7-6	TRBJ1-4	CASSFGQGRTNEKLFF
TRBV4-3	TRBJ1-3	CASSQRDGVSGNTIYF
TRBV6-4	TRBJ2-1	CASSEGAYNEQFF
TRBV7-2	TRBJ1-4	CASSSGAQGASEKLFF
TRBV5-4	TRBJ1-2	CASSPGGDGYTF
TRBV27	TRBJ2-5	CASRSRTSGIQETQYF
TRBV19	TRBJ1-5	CASSEQARNQPQHF
TRBV19	TRBJ1-1	CASSISGNLLNTEAFF
TRBV27	TRBJ2-7	CASSLSVRLSYEQYF
TRBV12-3/TRBV12-4	TRBJ1-3	CASSQRNTIYF
TRBV27	TRBJ1-3	CASSLFRGNTIYF
TRBV4-3	TRBJ1-1	CASSQDRWGSNTEAFF
TRBV5-1	TRBJ2-1	CASSVTGFNEQFF
TRBV7-8	TRBJ1-5	CASSLALDSNQPQHF
TRBV6-5	TRBJ2-7	CASSYAPSYEQYF
TRBV24-1	TRBJ2-1	CATSDLRTGEQFF
TRBV7-8	TRBJ2-2	CASSFRTLGELFF
TRBV5-3	TRBJ2-1	CARSEGLLNEQFF
TRBV9	TRBJ1-1	CASSLLADTEAFF
TRBV18	TRBJ2-1	CASSRDRGPGNEQFF
TRBV7-9	TRBJ1-1	CASSLARGRMNTEAFF
TRBV28	TRBJ2-7	CASSLLGEPAFEEQYF
TRBV7-6	TRBJ2-7	CASSLNQGELVYEQYF
TRBV6-5	TRBJ1-6	CASRTGKGNSPLHF
TRBV7-2	TRBJ1-1	CASSSRAGTLKYMNTEAFF
TRBV18	TRBJ1-3	CASSLDRSGTIYF
TRBV11-2	TRBJ2-7	CASSLSYGRIEFYEQYF
TRBV28	TRBJ2-7	CASTKGRSYEQYF
TRBV7-9	TRBJ2-1	CASSLVGSNEQFF
TRBV5-1	TRBJ2-7	CASSSSPNSYEQYF
TRBV25-1	TRBJ1-5	CASSESGQNNQPQHF
TRBV7-2	TRBJ2-7	CASSIGTAYEQYF
TRBV27	TRBJ2-3	CASSEDGTDTQYF
TRBV16	TRBJ2-3	CASSFRLAGGQHTQYF
TRBV13	TRBJ1-3	CASSSSLTGGNTIYF
TRBV10-2	TRBJ1-5	CASTPGRGRNQPQHF
TRBV5-1	TRBJ2-3	CASALRGTDTDTQYF
TRBV27	TRBJ1-4	CASSTLRENEKLFF
TRBV5-1	TRBJ1-2	CASSLAGGNYGYTF
TRBV2	TRBJ2-7	CASSRQGGPSSYEQYF
TRBV7-2	TRBJ2-5	CASSRRRRDSNKETQYF
TRBV20-1	TRBJ2-1	CSASFTSAREQFF
TRBV10-1	TRBJ2-1	CASSESRGGFNEQFF
TRBV2	TRBJ1-3	CASSKDSPSRGNTIYF
TRBV10-3	TRBJ2-2	CATQAGLLNTGELFF
TRBV7-9	TRBJ1-1	CASSPPAGGTEAFF
TRBV7-9	TRBJ2-5	CASSLGTRGQGQRKETQYF
TRBV4-3	TRBJ1-4	CASSRNLDNGGKLFF
TRBV7-6	TRBJ2-2	CASSLRTVNTGELFF
TRBV9	TRBJ1-2	CASSGIFDYGYTF
TRBV19	TRBJ1-1	CASSTQGGVEAFF
TRBV9	TRBJ1-3	CASSARSFSGNTIYF